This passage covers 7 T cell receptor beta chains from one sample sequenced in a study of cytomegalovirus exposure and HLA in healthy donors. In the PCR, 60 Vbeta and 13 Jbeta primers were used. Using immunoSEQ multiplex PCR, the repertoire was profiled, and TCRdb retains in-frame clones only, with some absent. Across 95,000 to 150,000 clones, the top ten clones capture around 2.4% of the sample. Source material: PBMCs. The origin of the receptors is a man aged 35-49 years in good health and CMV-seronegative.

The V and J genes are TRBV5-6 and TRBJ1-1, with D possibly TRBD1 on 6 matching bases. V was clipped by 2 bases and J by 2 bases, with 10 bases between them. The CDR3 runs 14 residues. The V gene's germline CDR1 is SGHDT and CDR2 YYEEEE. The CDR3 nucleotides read TGTGCCAGCAGCTTTGGACAGTTAAACACTGAAGCTTTCTTT. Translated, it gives CASSFGQLNTEAFF.

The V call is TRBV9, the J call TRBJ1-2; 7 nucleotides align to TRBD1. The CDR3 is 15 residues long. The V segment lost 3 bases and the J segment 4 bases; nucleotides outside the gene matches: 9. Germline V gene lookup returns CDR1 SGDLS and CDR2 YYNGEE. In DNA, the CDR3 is TGTGCCAGCAGCGAGCGACAGGGTCCCTCCTATGGCTACACCTTC. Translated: CASSERQGPSYGYTF. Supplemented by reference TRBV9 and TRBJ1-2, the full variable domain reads DSGVTQTPKHLITATGQRVTLRCSPRSGDLSVYWYQQSLDQGLQFLIQYYNGEERAKGNILERFSAQQFPDLHSELNLSSLELGDSALYFCASSERQGPSYGYTFGSGTRLTVV.

The CDR3, as DNA: TGTGCCAGCTCGACGACGATGGGGGCCCCCGGGGAGCTGTTTTTT. Protein sequence: CASSTTMGAPGELFF. The chain couples TRBV18 to TRBJ2-2; a weak D match, TRBD1 (6 bases). The V gene's germline CDR1 is KGHSH and CDR2 LQKENI. V lost 6 bases to trimming and J lost 6 bases, with 17 bases between them. The CDR3 length is 15 residues.

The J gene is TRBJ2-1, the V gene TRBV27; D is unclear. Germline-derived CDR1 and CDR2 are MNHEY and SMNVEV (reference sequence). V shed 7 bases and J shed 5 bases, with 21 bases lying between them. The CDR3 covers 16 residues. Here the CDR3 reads CASTPLGTRGDNEQFF. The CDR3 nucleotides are TGTGCCAGCACCCCCTTAGGCACCCGAGGTGACAATGAGCAGTTCTTC.

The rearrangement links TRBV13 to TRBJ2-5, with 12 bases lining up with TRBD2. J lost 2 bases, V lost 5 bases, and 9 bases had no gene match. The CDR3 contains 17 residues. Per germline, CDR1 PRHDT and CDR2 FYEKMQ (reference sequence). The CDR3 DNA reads TGTGCCAGCAGCAATAGCTCCGGGACTAGCGGGCAAGAGACCCAGTACTTC. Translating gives CASSNSSGTSGQETQYF.

The CDR3 sequence: CASSLSGSSYNEQFF. DNA of the CDR3: TGTGCCAGCAGCCTTAGCGGGAGCTCCTACAATGAGCAGTTCTTC. The rearrangement uses TRBV9 and TRBJ2-1; TRBD2 matches at 9 bases. This CDR3 comprises 15 residues. Germline V gene sequence: CDR1 SGDLS, CDR2 YYNGEE. J lost 0 bases, V lost 4 bases, and 2 bases had no gene match.

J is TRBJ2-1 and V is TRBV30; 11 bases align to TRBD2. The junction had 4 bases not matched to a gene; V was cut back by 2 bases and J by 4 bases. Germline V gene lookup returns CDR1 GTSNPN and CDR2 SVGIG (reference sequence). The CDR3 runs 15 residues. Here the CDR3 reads CAWSPGTSGYNEQFF. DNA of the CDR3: TGTGCCTGGAGTCCCGGGACTAGCGGTTACAATGAGCAGTTCTTC.